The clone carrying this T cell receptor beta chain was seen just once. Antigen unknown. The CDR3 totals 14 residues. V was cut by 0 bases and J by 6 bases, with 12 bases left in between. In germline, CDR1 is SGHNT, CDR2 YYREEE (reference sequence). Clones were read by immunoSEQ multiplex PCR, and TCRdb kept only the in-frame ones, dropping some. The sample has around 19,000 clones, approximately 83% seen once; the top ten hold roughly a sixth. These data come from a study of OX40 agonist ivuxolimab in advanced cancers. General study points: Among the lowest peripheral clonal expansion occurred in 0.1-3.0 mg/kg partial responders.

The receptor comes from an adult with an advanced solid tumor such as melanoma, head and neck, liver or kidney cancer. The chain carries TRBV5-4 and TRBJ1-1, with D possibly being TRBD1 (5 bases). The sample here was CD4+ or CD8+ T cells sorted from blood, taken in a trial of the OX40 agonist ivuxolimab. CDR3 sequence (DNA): TGTGCCAGCAGCTTGGGGGGGGGATTGGCTGAAGCTTTCTTT. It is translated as CASSLGGGLAEAFF. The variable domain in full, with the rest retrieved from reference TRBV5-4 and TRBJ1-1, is ETGVTQSPTHLIKTRGQQVTLRCSSQSGHNTVSWYQQALGQGPQFIFQYYREEENGRGNFPPRFSGLQFPNYSSELNVNALELDDSALYLCASSLGGGLAEAFFGQGTRLTVV.